This passage covers 17 T cell receptor beta chains from one sample sequenced in a study of blood T cell repertoires in COVID-19. This table comes from immunoSEQ multiplex PCR, and its TCRdb copy is limited to in-frame clones, with some not included. The table records over 200,000 clones, 80% to 90% of them present only once. Sequenced sample: peripheral blood. These receptors were taken from a man in his 60s who had recovered from COVID-19.

The chain carries TRBV7-8 and TRBJ2-7, with 8 bases fitting TRBD1. The CDR3 contains 15 residues. The germline V gene encodes CDR1 SGHVS and CDR2 FQNEAQ. V lost 2 bases to trimming and J lost 5 bases; unmatched junction nucleotides: 8. This chain's CDR3 is CASSLITGQGNEQYF. In DNA form, the CDR3 reads TGTGCCAGCAGCTTAATTACCGGACAGGGAAACGAGCAGTACTTC.

This chain connects TRBV30 to TRBJ1-1; no clear D gene. The CDR3 extends over 12 amino acids. Trimming left V 1 base short and J 6 bases short, with 9 bases between. Germline V CDR1 and CDR2: GTSNPN, SVGIG (reference sequence). In DNA form, the CDR3 reads TGTGCCTGGAGTGCCCAACGGGCTGAAGCTTTCTTT. It codes for CAWSAQRAEAFF.

This sequence joins TRBV10-2 and TRBJ2-2, with 7 nucleotides matching TRBD1. The V gene end was trimmed by 6 bases and the J gene end by 0 bases; junction bases not matched to a gene: 4. This CDR3 is built from 15 residues. Per germline, CDR1 WSHSY and CDR2 SAAADI. CDR3 in amino acids: CASRAGTANTGELFF. Written as DNA, the CDR3 is TGCGCCAGCAGAGCCGGGACAGCGAACACCGGGGAGCTGTTTTTT.

The J gene is TRBJ1-5, the V gene TRBV19; no clear D. Looked up from germline, CDR1 is LNHDA and CDR2 is SQIVND (reference sequence). The CDR3 extends over 13 amino acids. V was cut by 6 bases and J by 5 bases, with 11 bases left in between. The CDR3 nucleotides read TGTGCCAGTAGCCTAACGGGGTATCAGCCCCAGCATTTT. This encodes CASSLTGYQPQHF.

V usage is TRBV5-1 and J usage is TRBJ2-2; 8 bases line up with TRBD2. CDR3 length equals 17 residues. With 1 base clipped from V and 4 bases from J, the junction kept 9 bases outside the gene matches. CDR1 and CDR2 from the germline V gene are SGHRS and YFSETQ. The DNA for the CDR3 is TGCGCCAGCAGCTTGCTTAGCGGGACGACGAGCACCGGGGAGCTGTTTTTT. Residues: CASSLLSGTTSTGELFF.

The chain links TRBV15 to TRBJ2-1; D might be TRBD2 (6 bases). Germline values: CDR1 LNHNV, CDR2 YYDKDF (reference sequence). The CDR3 runs to 15 residues. Trimming took 0 bases from V and 5 from J, leaving 11 bases between them. The CDR3 region is CATSRDLGGDNEQFF. In nucleotides, the CDR3 is TGTGCCACCAGCAGAGATCTAGGAGGGGACAATGAGCAGTTCTTC.

The V and J genes are TRBV18 and TRBJ1-3; 8 bases are a match to TRBD1. J gave up 3 bases and V 3 bases, and 1 base lay outside the gene matches. Germline CDR1 reads KGHSH; CDR2 reads LQKENI. The CDR3 length is 14 residues. The CDR3 is CASSPTGDGNTIYF. The CDR3 bases are TGTGCCAGCTCACCGACAGGGGATGGAAACACCATATATTTT. Looking up the rest from reference TRBV18 and TRBJ1-3 gives the full variable domain: NAGVMQNPRHLVRRRGQEARLRCSPMKGHSHVYWYRQLPEEGLKFMVYLQKENIIDESGMPKERFSAEFPKEGPSILRIQQVVRGDSAAYFCASSPTGDGNTIYFGEGSWLTVV.

This clone was detected only a few times. V is TRBV7-3 and J is TRBJ1-1; TRBD1 agrees at 8 bases. Losses at the gene ends were 2 bases for V and 5 bases for J; bases not matched to a gene: 7. CDR1 is SGHTA and CDR2 is FQGTGA in the germline V gene. The CDR3 has 15 amino acids. CDR3 region: CASSLDGQGFTEAFF. CDR3 coding DNA: TGTGCCAGCAGCTTAGATGGACAGGGCTTTACTGAAGCTTTCTTT. The variable domain in full, completed from reference TRBV7-3 and TRBJ1-1, reads GAGVSQTPSNKVTEKGKYVELRCDPISGHTALYWYRQSLGQGPEFLIYFQGTGAADDSGLPNDRFFAVRPEGSVSTLKIQRTERGDSAVYLCASSLDGQGFTEAFFGQGTRLTVV.

CDR3 coding DNA: TGTGCCACCAATCACGACAGGGAAGAGACCCAGTACTTC. It yields the protein CATNHDREETQYF. The chain carries TRBV15 and TRBJ2-5; TRBD1 agrees at 7 bases. J gave up 3 bases and V 7 bases, and 5 bases lay outside the gene matches. CDR1 and CDR2 from the germline V gene are LNHNV and YYDKDF (reference sequence). The CDR3 is made up of 13 amino acids. The full variable domain, its missing parts supplied by reference TRBV15 and TRBJ2-5, is DAMVIQNPRYQVTQFGKPVTLSCSQTLNHNVMYWYQQKSSQAPKLLFHYYDKDFNNEADTPDNFQSRRPNTSFCFLDIRSPGLGDTAMYLCATNHDREETQYFGPGTRLLVL.

The chain is built from TRBV7-8 and TRBJ2-5, with D uncertain. V was cut by 5 bases and J by 3 bases, with 7 bases left in between. The length of the CDR3 is 12 residues. The germline CDR1 and CDR2 sequences are SGHVS and FQNEAQ. The chain's CDR3 is CASSPTEETQYF. Written as DNA, the CDR3 is TGTGCCAGCAGCCCTACTGAAGAGACCCAGTACTTC.

V and J are TRBV5-1 and TRBJ2-7; D is possibly TRBD1 (5 bases). The germline CDR1 and CDR2 sequences are SGHRS and YFSETQ. The CDR3 is 13 amino acids. The ends were cut back, 5 bases at V and 2 bases at J, with 11 bases in the middle. The CDR3 region is CASRSQETYEQYF. The CDR3 bases are TGCGCCAGCAGATCACAGGAGACCTACGAGCAGTACTTC.

The rearrangement joins TRBV10-3 to TRBJ2-5, with TRBD1 matching over 8 bases. Per the germline V gene, CDR1 is ENHRY and CDR2 is SYGVKD. V lost 8 bases to trimming and J lost 4 bases; unmatched junction nucleotides: 9. CDR3 length: 14 residues. CDR3 bases: TGTGCCATCCGACCTTCCGACAGGGGAGAGACCCAGTACTTC. It is translated as CAIRPSDRGETQYF.

The rearrangement joins TRBV7-9 to TRBJ2-7; 9 bases line up with TRBD2. Germline values: CDR1 SEHNR, CDR2 FQNEAQ (reference sequence). The CDR3 is made up of 15 amino acids. Trimming took 0 bases from V and 3 from J; bases not matched to a gene: 3. The CDR3 coding sequence is TGTGCCAGCAGCTTAGCTGCTAGCGGGATCTACGAGCAGTACTTC. Its translation is CASSLAASGIYEQYF.

The chain carries TRBV29-1 and TRBJ2-7, with 7 bases that match TRBD1. Germline CDR1 SQVTM, CDR2 ANQGSEA. This CDR3 is built from 11 residues. With V trimmed by 5 bases and J by 5 bases, 3 bases remained unmatched. CDR3 sequence: CSVNRGDEQYF. CDR3 nucleotide sequence: TGCAGCGTTAACAGGGGCGACGAGCAGTACTTC.

The rearrangement uses TRBV27 and TRBJ1-2; 7 bases are a match to TRBD1. CDR1 and CDR2 from the germline V gene are MNHEY and SMNVEV (reference sequence). The CDR3 length is 15 residues. Germline trimming cut 3 bases from V and 4 bases from J; bases unmatched to any gene: 8. The CDR3 here is CASSLTGSFLYGYTF. The CDR3 DNA is TGTGCCAGCAGTTTGACAGGGAGTTTCCTCTATGGCTACACCTTC.

The V call is TRBV27, the J call TRBJ2-7, with TRBD1 matching 10 bases. Germline CDR1 is MNHEY and CDR2 is SMNVEV (reference sequence). V shed 6 bases and J 4 bases; nucleotides not matched to a gene: 3. The CDR3 sequence is 13 residues long. The CDR3 here is CASSGTGVYEQYF. In DNA, the CDR3 is TGTGCCAGCAGCGGGACAGGGGTTTACGAGCAGTACTTC.

This CDR3 reads CASFSQGLDQPQHF. The CDR3 nucleotides read TGTGCCAGCTTTTCCCAGGGTTTGGATCAGCCCCAGCATTTT. The chain recombines TRBV28 with TRBJ1-5; tentatively, D is TRBD1 (5 bases). From germline, CDR1 is MDHEN and CDR2 SYDVKM. This CDR3 has 14 amino acids. Trimming stripped 8 bases from V and 5 bases from J, with 16 bases between.